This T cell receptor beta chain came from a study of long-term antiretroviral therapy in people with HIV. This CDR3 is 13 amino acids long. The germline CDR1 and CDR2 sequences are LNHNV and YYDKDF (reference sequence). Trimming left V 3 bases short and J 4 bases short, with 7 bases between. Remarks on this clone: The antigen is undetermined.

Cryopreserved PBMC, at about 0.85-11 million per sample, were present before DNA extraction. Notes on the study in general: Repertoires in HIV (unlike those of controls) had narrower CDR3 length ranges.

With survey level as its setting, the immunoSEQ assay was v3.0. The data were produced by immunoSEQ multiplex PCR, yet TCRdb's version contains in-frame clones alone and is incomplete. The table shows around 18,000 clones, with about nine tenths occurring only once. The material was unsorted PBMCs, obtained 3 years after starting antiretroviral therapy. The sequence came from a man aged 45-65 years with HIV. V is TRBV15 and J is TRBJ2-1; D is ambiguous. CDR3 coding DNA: TGTGCCACCAGCAGGGTGGAATACAATGAGCAGTTCTTC. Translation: CATSRVEYNEQFF.